Listed below are T cell receptor beta chains from one sample, sequenced in a study of OX40 agonist ivuxolimab in advanced cancers. Data came from immunoSEQ multiplex PCR; TCRdb stores just in-frame clones and leaves some out. The repertoire holds about 24,000 clones, with about 76% as singletons. The source was CD4+ or CD8+ T cells sorted from blood, collected in a trial of the OX40 agonist ivuxolimab. The origin of the receptors is an adult with an advanced solid tumor such as melanoma, head and neck, liver or kidney cancer. The CDR3 runs from the conserved cysteine through the conserved F or W. A D gene is named only where the DNA matches it firmly. Rows may omit the clone size; those that give it use once, few, many or a size class.

v_gene	abundance	j_gene	d_gene	CDR3aa	CDR3nt
TRBV25-1	NA	TRBJ1-2	NA	CASRRDYGYTF	TGTGCCAGCAGAAGAGACTATGGCTACACCTTC
TRBV25-1	NA	TRBJ2-1	TRBD1	CASSDPGTGRREQFF	TGTGCCAGCAGTGATCCCGGGACAGGGCGTCGGGAGCAGTTCTTC
TRBV5-8	NA	TRBJ1-2	NA	CASSLNVRGYGYTF	TGTGCCAGCAGCTTAAATGTTCGGGGGTATGGCTACACCTTC
TRBV9	few	TRBJ2-1	TRBD2	CASSVGSGGANEQFF	TGTGCCAGCAGCGTAGGTAGCGGGGGGGCAAATGAGCAGTTCTTC
TRBV4-2	few	TRBJ1-6	TRBD1	CASSQDLETGHSPLHF	TGTGCCAGCAGCCAAGATCTGGAGACAGGGCATTCACCCCTCCACTTT
TRBV5-1	once	TRBJ1-3	NA	CASSLEWNSGNTIYF	TGCGCCAGCAGCTTGGAATGGAACTCTGGAAACACCATATATTTT
TRBV19	few	TRBJ2-2	TRBD1	CASSKTGEGTGELFF	TGTGCCAGTAGCAAGACAGGGGAAGGCACCGGGGAGCTGTTTTTT
TRBV7-1	NA	TRBJ2-1	TRBD2	CASRATSGEADEQFF	TGTGCCAGCAGGGCCACTAGCGGGGAGGCGGATGAGCAGTTCTTC
TRBV28	NA	TRBJ1-1	NA	CASSLVNKNTEAFF	TGTGCCAGCAGTTTAGTTAACAAGAACACTGAAGCTTTCTTT
TRBV21-1	NA	TRBJ2-1	NA	CASSKGHAELAYNEQFF	TGTGCCAGCAGCAAAGGCCACGCGGAGTTGGCCTACAATGAGCAGTTCTTC
TRBV7-6	once	TRBJ1-2	NA	CASSPYKGTILYGYTF	TGTGCCAGCAGCCCTTACAAGGGCACAATCCTCTATGGCTACACCTTC
TRBV7-9	NA	TRBJ2-3	NA	CASSLLGDSEYF	TGTGCCAGCAGCTTACTTGGGGACTCGGAGTATTTT
TRBV7-7	NA	TRBJ2-2	TRBD1	CASSPLGTDNTGELFF	TGTGCCAGCAGCCCACTCGGGACAGACAACACCGGGGAGCTGTTTTTT
TRBV5-1	NA	TRBJ2-3	TRBD1	CASRESPGQTTDTQYF	TGCGCCAGCAGGGAATCACCGGGACAGACCACAGATACGCAGTATTTT
TRBV7-2	NA	TRBJ2-3	TRBD2	CASSSDSGGADTQYF	TGTGCCAGCAGCTCAGACAGCGGGGGAGCAGATACGCAGTATTTT
TRBV29-1	NA	TRBJ2-7	NA	CSFRRDVAEYF	TGCAGCTTCCGGCGGGACGTCGCTGAGTACTTC
TRBV4-2	NA	TRBJ2-2	NA	CASSQGGRGELFF	TGTGCCAGCAGCCAAGGGGGTCGCGGGGAGCTGTTTTTT
TRBV9	NA	TRBJ2-2	TRBD1	CASNPGTGGAGELFF	TGTGCCAGCAACCCCGGGACAGGGGGGGCCGGGGAGCTGTTTTTT
TRBV7-3	NA	TRBJ2-7	TRBD1	CASSLDRASEQYF	TGTGCCAGCAGCTTGGACAGGGCCAGCGAGCAGTACTTC
TRBV6-6	NA	TRBJ2-7	NA	CASSYSAGKMEQYF	TGTGCCAGCAGTTACAGTGCGGGGAAAATGGAGCAGTACTTC
TRBV10-2	few	TRBJ1-1	NA	CASMGSWDLNTEAFF	TGCGCCAGCATGGGGAGTTGGGATTTGAACACTGAAGCTTTCTTT
TRBV7-2	few	TRBJ2-3	NA	CASSLAGLAQYF	TGTGCCAGCAGCTTAGCGGGGTTGGCGCAGTATTTT
TRBV19	NA	TRBJ2-2	TRBD2	CASKLWREPGELFF	TGTGCCAGTAAGCTCTGGCGGGAGCCCGGGGAGCTGTTTTTT
TRBV9	NA	TRBJ1-1	NA	CASSLGGRDTEAFF	TGTGCCAGCAGCCTGGGAGGGAGGGACACTGAAGCTTTCTTT
TRBV7-2	once	TRBJ1-2	NA	CASSLGGGRPDYGYTF	TGTGCCAGCAGCTTAGGGGGGGGCAGGCCAGATTATGGCTACACCTTC
TRBV7-3	NA	TRBJ1-1	TRBD1	CASSLTGSTEAFF	TGTGCCAGCAGCTTGACAGGGAGCACTGAAGCTTTCTTT
TRBV19	NA	TRBJ1-2	TRBD1	CASGSTGGTPNYGYTF	TGTGCCAGCGGATCGACAGGGGGAACCCCAAACTATGGCTACACCTTC
TRBV27	NA	TRBJ1-2	TRBD1	CASRLGTGAGGYTF	TGTGCCAGCAGACTCGGGACAGGGGCGGGAGGCTACACCTTC
TRBV5-4	NA	TRBJ2-1	NA	CASSPGARGYNEQFF	TGTGCCAGCAGCCCCGGGGCTAGGGGTTACAATGAGCAGTTCTTC
TRBV7-2	few	TRBJ1-2	NA	CASSQAHGYTF	TGTGCCAGCAGCCAAGCTCATGGCTACACCTTC
TRBV6-5	NA	TRBJ1-4	NA	CANSYKGGHEKLFF	TGTGCCAACAGTTACAAGGGGGGCCATGAAAAACTGTTTTTT
TRBV5-1	once	TRBJ2-7	TRBD1	CASGLPGQGPFF	TGCGCCAGCGGCCTGCCGGGACAGGGTCCGTTCTTC
TRBV19	once	TRBJ2-7	NA	CASSIAPGGTYEQYF	TGTGCCAGTAGTATAGCTCCAGGGGGGACCTACGAGCAGTACTTC
TRBV11-2	NA	TRBJ2-2	TRBD2	CASSFLAGGRNTGELFF	TGTGCCAGCAGCTTTTTAGCGGGGGGACGAAACACCGGGGAGCTGTTTTTT
TRBV7-3	NA	TRBJ1-1	NA	CASSLKWDGEAFF	TGTGCCAGCAGCTTAAAGTGGGACGGAGAAGCTTTCTTT
TRBV5-1	few	TRBJ1-1	NA	CASSPDRFGTEAFF	TGCGCCAGCAGCCCTGACAGGTTTGGTACTGAAGCTTTCTTT
TRBV19	NA	TRBJ2-2	NA	CASSIVDTGELFF	TGTGCCAGTAGTATAGTGGACACCGGGGAGCTGTTTTTT
TRBV11-3	few	TRBJ2-2	NA	CASSRISDTGTGELFF	TGTGCCAGCAGCCGGATTAGTGACACCGGTACCGGGGAGCTGTTTTTT
TRBV19	once	TRBJ2-7	NA	CASSNPLGEQYF	TGTGCCAGTAGTAACCCCTTAGGGGAGCAGTACTTC
TRBV9	NA	TRBJ1-5	TRBD1	CASSVGGRGHQPQHF	TGTGCCAGCAGCGTAGGCGGCAGGGGGCATCAGCCCCAGCATTTT
TRBV7-2	NA	TRBJ1-1	TRBD1	CASSPTGGTEAFF	TGTGCCAGCAGCCCGACAGGGGGCACTGAAGCTTTCTTT
TRBV9	NA	TRBJ2-1	TRBD1	CASSATGAWRSHNEQFF	TGTGCCAGCAGCGCCACAGGGGCTTGGAGGTCCCACAATGAGCAGTTCTTC
TRBV7-8	NA	TRBJ2-7	TRBD2	CASSPTSGRAGEQYF	TGTGCCAGCAGCCCCACTAGCGGGAGGGCCGGCGAGCAGTACTTC
TRBV19	few	TRBJ1-1	TRBD1	CASIDRGELPEAFF	TGTGCCAGTATCGACAGGGGGGAATTGCCTGAAGCTTTCTTT
TRBV6-6	NA	TRBJ1-2	TRBD1	CASNLWGQGPSGYTF	TGTGCCAGCAATCTATGGGGACAGGGGCCCTCTGGCTACACCTTC
TRBV25-1	NA	TRBJ1-1	NA	CASSVRGITEAFF	TGTGCCAGCAGTGTTCGGGGAATCACTGAAGCTTTCTTT
TRBV20-1	NA	TRBJ1-2	NA	CSAVLVGYTF	TGCAGTGCCGTCTTGGTCGGCTACACCTTC
TRBV10-1	NA	TRBJ2-3	TRBD2	CASSLAGADTQYF	TGCGCCAGCAGTCTAGCGGGGGCAGATACGCAGTATTTT
TRBV9	NA	TRBJ2-2	TRBD1	CAGWTGTGGVGELFF	TGTGCCGGATGGACCGGGACAGGGGGCGTCGGGGAGCTGTTTTTT
TRBV28	NA	TRBJ2-3	NA	CASSKEGRTDTQYF	TGTGCCAGCAGCAAGGAGGGGAGAACAGATACGCAGTATTTT
TRBV5-6	NA	TRBJ1-1	NA	CASSLVWRWANTEAFF	TGTGCCAGCAGCTTGGTGTGGAGGTGGGCTAACACTGAAGCTTTCTTT